These T cell receptor beta chains were read from a single sample in a study of cytomegalovirus exposure and HLA in healthy donors. This table comes from immunoSEQ multiplex PCR, and its TCRdb copy is limited to in-frame clones, with some not included. This table has about 110,000 clones, 70% to 85% appearing once. The specimen sequenced was PBMCs. Receptor source: a woman aged 18-35 years in good health and CMV-seronegative. Both conserved end residues are part of each CDR3. The order of the fields is D gene, J gene, V gene, clone size, CDR3 DNA, CDR3 protein. D genes are given only for firm matches. Clone size is not always given. Where it is, it says once, few, many or a class for expanded clones.

. | TRBJ2-3 | TRBV9 | . | TGTGCCAGCAGCGTAGGAGGGGGTACGCAGTATTTT | CASSVGGGTQYF
. | TRBJ1-1 | TRBV20-1 | . | TGCACCAGGGTTAACACTGAAGCTTTCTTT | CTRVNTEAFF
TRBD1 | TRBJ2-7 | TRBV29-1 | . | TGCAGCGGGGCGGACAGGGACGACGAGCAGTACTTC | CSGADRDDEQYF
TRBD2 | TRBJ2-7 | TRBV2 | . | TGTGCCAGCACTGAACAGCCGGTAGCGGGAGGGTGGTACTTC | CASTEQPVAGGWYF
TRBD2 | TRBJ2-3 | TRBV6-6 | . | TGTGCCAGCAGTCAGGGACTAGCGGGGTATTTT | CASSQGLAGYF
TRBD1 | TRBJ2-6 | TRBV28 | . | TGTGCCAGCAGTCTTAATACAGGGGTGACAGGGGCCAACGTCCTGACTTTC | CASSLNTGVTGANVLTF
. | TRBJ1-2 | TRBV14 | . | TGTGCCAGCAGCCAAGAACTGGACGGGGTTTACTATGGCTACACCTTC | CASSQELDGVYYGYTF
TRBD1 | TRBJ1-2 | TRBV7-8 | . | TGTGCCAGCAGCTTAGAAGGGGGCCTGTATGGCTACACCTTC | CASSLEGGLYGYTF
TRBD1 | TRBJ2-7 | TRBV19 | . | TGTGCCAGCCTAGGGGGCGCCGGCCACGAGCAGTACTTC | CASLGGAGHEQYF
. | TRBJ1-1 | TRBV30 | . | TGTGCCTGGAGTGCGGACTCTAACACTGAAGCTTTCTTT | CAWSADSNTEAFF
. | TRBJ1-2 | TRBV6-5 | . | TGTGCCAGCAGGCGGGGAGATAAGTACGGCTACACCTTC | CASRRGDKYGYTF
. | TRBJ1-2 | TRBV7-9 | . | TGTGCCAGCAGCCCCTTGGTCAGGGGAGGGTATGGCTACACCTTC | CASSPLVRGGYGYTF
. | TRBJ2-7 | TRBV19 | . | TGTGCCAGTAGATCCCAGGGGGGCGCCCCCCACGAGCAGTACTTC | CASRSQGGAPHEQYF
TRBD2 | TRBJ2-7 | TRBV5-4 | . | TGTGCCAGCAGCTTGAAGGGACTAGCGGGGCCCCCCTACGAGCAGTACTTC | CASSLKGLAGPPYEQYF
TRBD1 | TRBJ2-7 | TRBV2 | . | TGTGCCAGCAGTGAAGTGGGACAGCCCTACGAGCAGTACTTC | CASSEVGQPYEQYF
. | TRBJ1-2 | TRBV13 | . | TGTGCCAGCAGCGTGAGAGGGACTGGGAGGGGTGGCTACACCTTC | CASSVRGTGRGGYTF
. | TRBJ1-2 | TRBV19 | . | TGTGCCAGTCATGAAGATTTCGGGACAAGTCATGGCTACACCTTC | CASHEDFGTSHGYTF
. | TRBJ2-3 | TRBV9 | once | TGTGCCAGCAGCGGAGTTCGGGGGATCGCAGATACGCAGTATTTT | CASSGVRGIADTQYF
. | TRBJ1-6 | TRBV7-3 | . | TGTGCCAGCAGCCTAGGTCAAACTGATTCACCCCTCCACTTT | CASSLGQTDSPLHF
. | TRBJ2-7 | TRBV6-5 | . | TGTGCCAGCAGGGGGGCTCCCTACGAGCAGTACTTC | CASRGAPYEQYF
TRBD1 | TRBJ2-7 | TRBV7-9 | few | TGTGCCAGCAGTTGGGCGGGACAGGGGCTCAGCGAGCAGTACTTC | CASSWAGQGLSEQYF
. | TRBJ2-5 | TRBV9 | . | TGTGCCAGCAGCGAGGGGGATAAGGAGGAGACCCAGTACTTC | CASSEGDKEETQYF
. | TRBJ1-6 | TRBV19 | once | TGTGCCAGTAATACCGAGGGGGTAGGATCACCCCTCCACTTT | CASNTEGVGSPLHF
TRBD2 | TRBJ2-5 | TRBV7-9 | . | TGTGCCAGCAGCTCCGCGGGGAGGGTGCAAGAGACCCAGTACTTC | CASSSAGRVQETQYF
. | TRBJ1-1 | TRBV9 | . | TGTGCCAGCAGCCCAGACAGCGGGGAGAGGGGTGAAGCTTTCTTT | CASSPDSGERGEAFF
. | TRBJ1-5 | TRBV5-1 | . | TGCGCCAGCAGCTATCCCGACAGCTTCAATCAGCCCCAGCATTTT | CASSYPDSFNQPQHF
. | TRBJ2-3 | TRBV30 | . | TGTGCCTGGAGTTTCTCGTCCTTGGATACGCAGTATTTT | CAWSFSSLDTQYF
TRBD2 | TRBJ2-7 | TRBV14 | once | TGTGCCAGCAGCTCTTTGCAGGGAGGGTACGAGCAGTACTTC | CASSSLQGGYEQYF
. | TRBJ1-5 | TRBV2 | . | TGTGCCAGCATGGGGTCGGGGTTAGGGCCCCAGCATTTT | CASMGSGLGPQHF
TRBD1 | TRBJ2-7 | TRBV29-1 | . | TGCAGCGTTGGTGGGACAGGGTTTGTTTACGAGCAGTACTTC | CSVGGTGFVYEQYF
TRBD2 | TRBJ2-7 | TRBV5-1 | . | TGCGCCAGCGGTCCAGGGACTAGCGGGGGGGCCTACGAGCAGTACTTC | CASGPGTSGGAYEQYF
TRBD1 | TRBJ1-1 | TRBV7-8 | . | TGTGCCAGCAGCCCAACCGGGACAGGGTTAATCTTT | CASSPTGTGLIF